These 24 T cell receptor beta chains were all obtained from the same sample, sequenced in a study of blood T cell repertoires in COVID-19. Generated by immunoSEQ multiplex PCR, the TCRdb table keeps only in-frame clones and is missing some. The profile covers about 150,000 clones, with roughly 84% appearing a single time and under 7% taken by the ten largest. Sequencing used PBMCs or T cells enriched from blood (not recorded which). The receptors were sampled from a woman in her forties or fifties who had been exposed to COVID-19.

J is TRBJ2-1 and V is TRBV9, with 10 bases identical to TRBD2. The junction had 11 bases not matched to a gene; V was cut back by 4 bases and J by 7 bases. CDR1 is SGDLS and CDR2 is YYNGEE in the germline V gene. The CDR3 runs 16 residues. Written as DNA, the CDR3 is TGTGCCAGCAGCTCGCAATCTAGCGGGAGTTTGAATGAGCAGTTCTTC. It is translated as CASSSQSSGSLNEQFF.

The chain employs TRBV11-3 and TRBJ1-1, with D unclear. The germline CDR1 and CDR2 sequences are SGHNT and YENEEA. The CDR3 is made up of 15 amino acids. The V and J ends lost 1 base and 1 base respectively, with 10 bases between them. CDR3 coding DNA: TGTGCCAGCAGCTTAGGTACTCAAGAGAACACTGAAGCTTTCTTT. Encoded protein: CASSLGTQENTEAFF.

This chain joins TRBV27 and TRBJ1-5; D is ambiguous. This CDR3 spans 13 amino acids. Germline V gives CDR1 MNHEY, CDR2 SMNVEV (reference sequence). V lost 5 bases and J lost 3, with 8 bases in between. As DNA, the CDR3 is TGTGCCAGCAGTAGAGAATACAATCAGCCCCAGCATTTT. Translation gives CASSREYNQPQHF.

The V call is TRBV19, the J call TRBJ1-1; D not resolved. This CDR3 region has 12 residues. The germline gives CDR1 LNHDA, CDR2 SQIVND (reference sequence). Trimming removed 6 bases from V and 5 bases from J, with 10 bases in between. The CDR3 DNA reads TGTGCCAGTAGGGCCTTCCTTACTGAAGCTTTCTTT. Its protein is CASRAFLTEAFF.

The chain carries TRBV2 and TRBJ2-2; TRBD2 might be the D (6 bases). The V gene lost 11 bases and the J gene lost 0 bases, with 13 bases spanning the gap. Germline lookup yields CDR1 SNHLY and CDR2 FYNNEI. The CDR3 loop spans 14 amino acids. The CDR3 DNA is TGTGCCCGCGGGACCTTCGCGAACACCGGGGAGCTGTTTTTT. It specifies CARGTFANTGELFF.

The chain has TRBV15 and TRBJ1-2; 7 bases are shared with TRBD1. Germline trimming cut 8 bases from V and 3 bases from J; bases unmatched to any gene: 9. CDR1 is LNHNV and CDR2 is YYDKDF in the germline V gene (reference sequence). This CDR3 region has 14 residues. CDR3 coding DNA: TGTGCCACCGCCAAAACAGGGGCCCACTATGGCTACACCTTC. It yields the protein CATAKTGAHYGYTF.

CDR3 DNA sequence: TGTGCCAGTAGTCACTACCGGGGGAGCACTGAAGCTTTCTTT. It encodes CASSHYRGSTEAFF. The chain carries TRBV19 and TRBJ1-1, with D perhaps TRBD1 (5 bases). The CDR3 totals 14 residues. The V gene's germline CDR1 is LNHDA and CDR2 SQIVND (reference sequence). The germline V and J ends were trimmed by 5 bases and 4 bases, with 14 bases remaining between them.

The chain links TRBV19 to TRBJ2-3, with D possibly being TRBD1 (5 bases). The CDR3 covers 12 residues. The ends were cut back, 6 bases at V and 4 bases at J, with 8 bases in the middle. Germline CDR1 and CDR2: LNHDA and SQIVND (reference sequence). As DNA, the CDR3 is TGTGCCAGTAGGGACACCGCAGATACGCAGTATTTT. It yields the protein CASRDTADTQYF.

The chain uses TRBV6-5 and TRBJ1-1; tentative D call: TRBD1 (6 bases). V gave up 5 bases and J gave up 4 bases, with 11 bases separating them. The CDR3 is 13 amino acids. Germline V gene sequence: CDR1 MNHEY, CDR2 SVGAGI. CDR3 residues: CASSLTGPTEAFF. The CDR3 DNA sequence: TGTGCCAGCAGTCTAACAGGGCCCACTGAAGCTTTCTTT.

The chain employs TRBV5-1 and TRBJ1-2; 7 bases agree with TRBD1. The V and J ends lost 7 bases and 8 bases, in that order; junction bases with no gene match: 17. The V gene's germline CDR1 is SGHRS and CDR2 YFSETQ. The CDR3 sequence is 15 residues long. The CDR3 nucleotides are TGCGCCAGCCATCACGTATCGGGACAGATGGGAGGCTACACCTTC. Translated, it gives CASHHVSGQMGGYTF. Complete variable domain (other parts from reference TRBV5-1 and TRBJ1-2): KAGVTQTPRYLIKTRGQQVTLSCSPISGHRSVSWYQQTPGQGLQFLFEYFSETQRNKGNFPGRFSGRQFSNSRSEMNVSTLELGDSALYLCASHHVSGQMGGYTFGSGTRLTVV.

This clone has just one count. The rearrangement links TRBV29-1 to TRBJ1-2; the match to TRBD1 covers 7 bases. V was pared by 0 bases and J by 3 bases, with 10 bases of the junction left unmatched. The CDR3 loop spans 16 amino acids. The germline CDR1 and CDR2 sequences are SQVTM and ANQGSEA. CDR3 protein: CSVEDEGAGGHYGYTF. The CDR3 region has the DNA TGCAGCGTTGAAGATGAGGGGGCAGGGGGACACTATGGCTACACCTTC.

DNA of the CDR3: TGCGCCAGCGGTAGACTTTGGGGCACAGATACGCAGTATTTT. This sequence encodes CASGRLWGTDTQYF. The rearrangement links TRBV5-1 to TRBJ2-3; D is undetermined. Germline assignment: CDR1 SGHRS and CDR2 YFSETQ. The CDR3 sequence is 14 residues long. Trimming took 7 bases from V and 1 from J, leaving 13 bases between them.

A single count supports this clone. The V call is TRBV25-1, the J call TRBJ2-1, with TRBD1 matching 8 bases. CDR3 length: 18 amino acids. The V segment lost 4 bases and the J segment 4 bases; nucleotides outside the gene matches: 15. Germline CDR1 is MGHDK and CDR2 is SYGVNS. CDR3 nucleotide sequence: TGTGCCAGCAGTGGGAGTTTTCCGCTGCAGGGGGCATACAATGAGCAGTTCTTC. The encoded protein is CASSGSFPLQGAYNEQFF.

This clone was observed a single time. The V gene is TRBV19, the J gene TRBJ1-1; the D is unclear. Germline V gene lookup returns CDR1 LNHDA and CDR2 SQIVND (reference sequence). The CDR3 totals 10 residues. Trimming removed 10 bases at V and 8 bases at J, with 11 bases between. The CDR3 DNA sequence: TGTGCCACTCAGGCGGGGGAAGCTTTCTTT. This translates into CATQAGEAFF.

This clone turned up a few times. The chain is built from TRBV2 and TRBJ1-1, with no clear D. Trimming took 4 bases from V and 5 from J, leaving 11 bases between them. CDR3 length equals 13 residues. CDR1 and CDR2 from the germline V gene are SNHLY and FYNNEI. CDR3: CASSVDSGTEAFF. In DNA form, the CDR3 reads TGTGCCAGCAGTGTAGACTCGGGGACTGAAGCTTTCTTT.

In this sample, this clone turned up once. CDR3 residues: CASSFGGSGRAGELFF. The CDR3 DNA sequence: TGCGCCAGCAGCTTTGGGGGTAGCGGGAGAGCCGGGGAGCTGTTTTTT. This chain joins TRBV5-1 and TRBJ2-2, with 9 nucleotides matching TRBD2. Per germline, CDR1 SGHRS and CDR2 YFSETQ. The length of the CDR3 is 16 residues. V dropped 2 bases and J dropped 6; count of bases not matched to a gene: 8.

The chain combines TRBV6-5 with TRBJ1-4; no clear D. Germline V gene lookup returns CDR1 MNHEY and CDR2 SVGAGI. The CDR3 sequence is 13 residues long. V was cut by 5 bases and J by 4 bases, with 8 bases left in between. CDR3 protein: CASSRVRNEKLFF. The CDR3, as DNA: TGTGCCAGCAGTCGCGTCCGTAATGAAAAACTGTTTTTT.

In this sample, this clone turned up a few times. V and J are TRBV2 and TRBJ1-3; D not resolved. The V end lost 4 bases, the J end lost 0 bases, and 13 bases lay between the germline ends. The CDR3 loop spans 16 amino acids. CDR1 SNHLY and CDR2 FYNNEI come from the germline V gene. As DNA, the CDR3 is TGTGCCAGCAGTGGGGAGGGTCCCCTCTCTGGAAACACCATATATTTT. This encodes CASSGEGPLSGNTIYF.

The CDR3 reads CASSALQGLSEAFF. In DNA form, the CDR3 reads TGTGCCAGCAGCGCTCTACAGGGACTATCTGAAGCTTTCTTT. The J gene is TRBJ1-1, the V gene TRBV6-6; D is perhaps TRBD1 (6 bases). Trimming cost V 6 bases and J 6 bases, with 17 bases left between them. The CDR3 spans 14 residues. Per the germline V gene, CDR1 is MNHNY and CDR2 is SVGAGI (reference sequence).

The chain is built from TRBV7-9 and TRBJ1-2; 7 bases align to TRBD1. Germline V lookup: CDR1 SEHNR, CDR2 FQNEAQ (reference sequence). The trim removed 7 bases at V and 5 bases at J, leaving 10 bases unmatched. The CDR3 sequence is 14 residues long. CDR3 bases: TGTGCCAGCACCAACGACAGGGAGCTATATGGCTACACCTTC. Translating it yields CASTNDRELYGYTF.

This rearrangement joins TRBV6-5 to TRBJ1-1, with D perhaps TRBD1 (5 bases). V gave up 6 bases and J gave up 0 bases, with 11 bases separating them. The CDR3 is made up of 14 amino acids. From germline, CDR1 is MNHEY and CDR2 SVGAGI. This CDR3 reads CASRLGHLNTEAFF. The DNA for the CDR3 is TGTGCCAGCAGACTTGGACATCTGAACACTGAAGCTTTCTTT.

J is TRBJ2-7 and V is TRBV11-2; tentative D call: TRBD1 (6 bases). Germline-derived CDR1 and CDR2 are SGHAT and FQNNGV. V was pared by 1 base and J by 5 bases, with 12 bases between. There are 14 residues in the CDR3. CDR3 residues: CASSLGGHPHEQYF. In DNA form, the CDR3 reads TGTGCCAGCAGCTTAGGGGGACACCCCCACGAGCAGTACTTC. Full variable domain (missing parts from reference TRBV11-2 and TRBJ2-7): EAGVAQSPRYKIIEKRQSVAFWCNPISGHATLYWYQQILGQGPKLLIQFQNNGVVDDSQLPKDRFSAERLKGVDSTLKIQPAKLEDSAVYLCASSLGGHPHEQYFGPGTRLTVT.

This clone appeared once. This chain connects TRBV20-1 to TRBJ1-1, with D tentatively TRBD1 (5 bases). CDR1 and CDR2 (germline): DFQATT, SNEGSKA (reference sequence). V lost 7 bases and J 4 bases, leaving 10 bases between the germline ends. There are 11 residues in the CDR3. The CDR3 loop reads CSVRGGTEAFF. The CDR3, as DNA: TGCAGTGTACGGGGGGGCACTGAAGCTTTCTTT.

The chain employs TRBV19 and TRBJ2-7; 9 bases agree with TRBD1. This CDR3 is 15 amino acids long. The germline V gene encodes CDR1 LNHDA and CDR2 SQIVND (reference sequence). Trimming cost V 1 base and J 4 bases; bases outside gene matches: 5. CDR3 coding DNA: TGTGCCAGTAGTATAGGCGGGACAGGGTCATACGAGCAGTACTTC. Its translation is CASSIGGTGSYEQYF.